These 30 T cell receptor beta chains share one sample of origin, sequenced in a study of T cell changes during pregnancy in multiple sclerosis. Profiling relied on immunoSEQ multiplex PCR, and the TCRdb table lists in-frame clones only, not all of them. The sample shows some 46,000 clones, around 92% of them seen only once. Sequenced input: peripheral blood. Receptors were obtained from a female donor with multiple sclerosis, enrolled in a pregnancy study.

The V gene is TRBV2, the J gene TRBJ2-3, with TRBD1 matching over 9 bases. Germline trimming cut 6 bases from V and 2 bases from J; bases unmatched to any gene: 6. This CDR3 contains 15 residues. From germline, CDR1 is SNHLY and CDR2 FYNNEI. CDR3 bases: TGTGCCAGCAGGAGGACAGGGGTTTTCACAGATACGCAGTATTTT. It translates to CASRRTGVFTDTQYF.

The CDR3 DNA is TGTGCCAGCAGTAACGGGGCGGGCGTCTCCTACGAGCAGTACTTC. Protein: CASSNGAGVSYEQYF. V is TRBV6-5 and J is TRBJ2-7; D tentatively fits TRBD1 or TRBD2 (5 bases each). The length of the CDR3 is 15 residues. V was cut by 5 bases and J by 0 bases, with 14 bases left in between. CDR1 MNHEY and CDR2 SVGAGI come from the germline V gene.

The chain joins TRBV4-1 to TRBJ1-2; 11 nucleotides agree with TRBD1. J gave up 8 bases and V 4 bases, and 9 bases lay outside the gene matches. CDR3 size: 15 residues. The germline gives CDR1 MGHRA, CDR2 YSYEKL. The CDR3 protein is CASSPLGQGAQGYTF. CDR3 bases: TGCGCCAGCAGCCCCCTTGGACAGGGGGCTCAGGGCTACACCTTC.

This clone turned up a few times. V and J are TRBV29-1 and TRBJ1-1; unclear D gene. The CDR3 spans 10 residues. V was shortened by 4 bases and J by 3 bases, with 3 bases between the two germline ends. Germline V gene sequence: CDR1 SQVTM, CDR2 ANQGSEA. The DNA for the CDR3 is TGCAGCGTTGCGTACACTGAAGCTTTCTTT. The encoded protein is CSVAYTEAFF.

This clone is a singleton in its sample. The rearrangement links TRBV5-4 to TRBJ2-7; no clear D. CDR3 length: 15 residues. V was shortened by 0 bases and J by 7 bases, with 17 bases between the two germline ends. Germline CDR1 and CDR2: SGHNT and YYREEE (reference sequence). The CDR3 DNA follows: TGTGCCAGCAGCTTGGATGGGATGTTGTCTCGGGAGCAGTACTTC. As protein: CASSLDGMLSREQYF. Full variable domain (remainder filled in from reference TRBV5-4 and TRBJ2-7): ETGVTQSPTHLIKTRGQQVTLRCSSQSGHNTVSWYQQALGQGPQFIFQYYREEENGRGNFPPRFSGLQFPNYSSELNVNALELDDSALYLCASSLDGMLSREQYFGPGTRLTVT.

The V gene is TRBV9, the J gene TRBJ2-5; 10 nucleotides agree with TRBD2. The CDR3 has 15 residues. V lost 2 bases to trimming and J lost 2 bases; unmatched junction nucleotides: 3. The germline V gene has CDR1 SGDLS and CDR2 YYNGEE. The CDR3 sequence is CASSVLAGVQETQYF. The CDR3 DNA reads TGTGCCAGCAGCGTTCTAGCGGGAGTTCAAGAGACCCAGTACTTC.

CDR3 sequence: CAWAARGELFF. DNA of the CDR3: TGTGCCTGGGCTGCTCGCGGGGAGCTGTTTTTT. The rearrangement links TRBV30 to TRBJ2-2; D is unresolved. The CDR3 is 11 residues long. Germline V lookup: CDR1 GTSNPN, CDR2 SVGIG (reference sequence). V gave up 5 bases and J gave up 7 bases, with 8 bases separating them.

This CDR3 reads CASSDLGGEKLFF. The CDR3 nucleotides read TGTGCCAGCAGTGATTTAGGGGGGGAAAAACTGTTTTTT. The chain is built from TRBV6-1 and TRBJ1-4, with TRBD1 as a possible D gene (6 bases). The germline V gene encodes CDR1 MNHNS and CDR2 SASEGT. The V gene lost 3 bases and the J gene lost 8 bases, with 10 bases spanning the gap. The CDR3 runs to 13 residues.

V is TRBV28 and J is TRBJ2-3, with a possible D match to TRBD2 (5 bases). V lost 6 bases and J lost 4, with 17 bases in between. CDR1 and CDR2 (germline): MDHEN, SYDVKM. The CDR3 contains 15 residues. CDR3 sequence: CASRPTGREADTQYF. Here the CDR3 DNA reads TGTGCCAGCAGGCCCACGGGGAGAGAAGCAGATACGCAGTATTTT.

The chain recombines TRBV9 with TRBJ2-3, with D maybe TRBD2 (5 bases). The CDR3 consists of 14 residues. Trimming removed 3 bases from V and 4 bases from J, with 12 bases in between. The V gene's germline CDR1 is SGDLS and CDR2 YYNGEE. CDR3 in DNA: TGTGCCAGCAGCGCACTAGGGAACTCAGATACGCAGTATTTT. Translating it yields CASSALGNSDTQYF.

The V gene is TRBV7-2, the J gene TRBJ1-3, with 7 nucleotides matching TRBD1. The trim removed 3 bases at V and 4 bases at J, leaving 3 bases unmatched. The germline CDR1 and CDR2 sequences are SGHTA and FQGNSA. This CDR3 comprises 14 residues. CDR3 sequence: CASSFQGEGNTIYF. CDR3 nucleotide sequence: TGTGCCAGCAGCTTCCAGGGGGAGGGAAACACCATATATTTT. The full variable domain, in which reference TRBV7-2 and TRBJ1-3 provide the parts outside the CDR3, is GAGVSQSPSNKVTEKGKDVELRCDPISGHTALYWYRQSLGQGLEFLIYFQGNSAPDKSGLPSDRFSAERTGGSVSTLTIQRTQQEDSAVYLCASSFQGEGNTIYFGEGSWLTVV.

V usage is TRBV5-1 and J usage is TRBJ2-7; TRBD2 matches at 13 bases. Germline V lookup: CDR1 SGHRS, CDR2 YFSETQ. With 0 bases clipped from V and 2 bases from J, the junction kept 2 bases outside the gene matches. The CDR3 has 16 amino acids. This chain's CDR3 is CASSLETSGRPYEQYF. The CDR3 DNA reads TGCGCCAGCAGCTTGGAGACTAGCGGGAGGCCCTACGAGCAGTACTTC.

This sequence joins TRBV2 and TRBJ2-7, with a tentative D call TRBD1 (5 bases). Trimming left V 11 bases short and J 3 bases short, with 14 bases between. CDR3 length: 12 amino acids. Per germline, CDR1 SNHLY and CDR2 FYNNEI. This CDR3 is CAAQDKLYEQYF. The CDR3 DNA reads as TGTGCCGCCCAGGACAAGCTCTACGAGCAGTACTTC.

Here the CDR3 reads CASREGQKSEQFF. Here the CDR3 DNA reads TGTGCCAGCAGGGAGGGACAGAAGAGTGAGCAGTTCTTC. J is TRBJ2-1 and V is TRBV2; D possibly corresponds to TRBD1 (7 bases). The CDR3 runs to 13 residues. Germline V CDR1 and CDR2: SNHLY, FYNNEI. V gave up 6 bases and J gave up 9 bases, with 15 bases separating them.

The V gene is TRBV6-4, the J gene TRBJ2-1; TRBD2 matches at 7 bases. The CDR3 sequence is 13 residues long. Germline lookup yields CDR1 MRHNA and CDR2 SNTAGT. Trimming cost V 3 bases and J 9 bases; bases outside gene matches: 5. The CDR3 sequence is CASSEGGRTEQFF. The CDR3 region has the DNA TGTGCCAGCAGTGAGGGCGGGAGAACTGAGCAGTTCTTC.

The V call is TRBV11-2, the J call TRBJ1-2; TRBD1 matches at 9 bases. This CDR3 spans 14 amino acids. Germline CDR1 SGHAT, CDR2 FQNNGV. With 4 bases clipped from V and 8 bases from J, the junction kept 8 bases outside the gene matches. The CDR3 DNA is TGTGCCAGCAGCTCGGACAGGGGAAGAAACGGCTACACCTTC. Encoded protein: CASSSDRGRNGYTF.

The V call is TRBV27, the J call TRBJ1-2, with 7 bases identical to TRBD1. The J segment lost 8 bases and the V segment lost 3 bases, leaving 6 bases of the junction unmatched. Looked up from germline, CDR1 is MNHEY and CDR2 is SMNVEV (reference sequence). The CDR3 covers 13 residues. CDR3 DNA sequence: TGTGCCAGCAGTTTCACAGGGGAGTCAGGCTACACCTTC. Translation: CASSFTGESGYTF.

The V gene is TRBV28, the J gene TRBJ2-3, with 9 bases matching TRBD1. Germline CDR1 reads MDHEN; CDR2 reads SYDVKM. Trimming took 2 bases from V and 4 from J; bases not matched to a gene: 10. This CDR3 is built from 17 residues. In nucleotides, the CDR3 is TGTGCCAGCAGTTTACTCACAGGGGGCGCTTCTGCAGATACGCAGTATTTT. This codes for CASSLLTGGASADTQYF.

This rearrangement joins TRBV7-3 to TRBJ2-3; 7 bases map to TRBD2. Per the germline V gene, CDR1 is SGHTA and CDR2 is FQGTGA. This CDR3 comprises 14 residues. V shed 2 bases and J 5 bases; nucleotides not matched to a gene: 4. CDR3 loop: CASSLGGSIDTQYF. The CDR3 DNA reads as TGTGCCAGCAGCTTAGGCGGGAGTATAGATACGCAGTATTTT.

The rearrangement links TRBV6-5 to TRBJ2-1, with unresolved D. Trimming removed 2 bases at V and 5 bases at J, with 4 bases between. CDR3 size: 12 residues. CDR1 MNHEY and CDR2 SVGAGI come from the germline V gene. The CDR3 spells CASSYGNNEQFF. CDR3 in DNA: TGTGCCAGCAGTTACGGTAACAATGAGCAGTTCTTC.

This chain uses TRBV19 with TRBJ2-3, with D possibly matching TRBD1 (5 bases). CDR1 and CDR2 (germline): LNHDA, SQIVND (reference sequence). V was cut by 4 bases and J by 4 bases, with 12 bases left in between. CDR3 size: 14 residues. CDR3 DNA sequence: TGTGCCAGTAGTAGGGGCGGCCAGGCAGATACGCAGTATTTT. This codes for CASSRGGQADTQYF. Based on the CDR3 plus reference TRBV19 and TRBJ2-3, the full variable domain is DGGITQSPKYLFRKEGQNVTLSCEQNLNHDAMYWYRQDPGQGLRLIYYSQIVNDFQKGDIAEGYSVSREKKESFPLTVTSAQKNPTAFYLCASSRGGQADTQYFGPGTRLTVL.

The chain couples TRBV19 to TRBJ2-7; 10 bases agree with TRBD1. Germline V gives CDR1 LNHDA, CDR2 SQIVND (reference sequence). The V and J ends lost 7 bases and 2 bases, in that order; junction bases with no gene match: 5. The CDR3 has 14 residues. The CDR3 spells CASTSGQGPYEQYF. In DNA form, the CDR3 reads TGTGCCAGTACCTCGGGACAGGGGCCCTACGAGCAGTACTTC.

The chain uses TRBV29-1 and TRBJ2-5; TRBD1 matches 10 bases. The ends lost 6 bases at V and 5 bases at J; junction bases unmatched: 9. The length of the CDR3 is 14 residues. CDR1 is SQVTM and CDR2 is ANQGSEA in the germline V gene. CDR3 nucleotides: TGCAGCGTGGCCGGGACAGGGGTTAGGGAGACCCAGTACTTC. Translating gives CSVAGTGVRETQYF.

The genes are TRBV19 and TRBJ1-4, with 8 bases fitting TRBD1. Germline V gene data show CDR1 as LNHDA and CDR2 as SQIVND (reference sequence). V lost 5 bases and J lost 5; bases outside the gene matches: 7. This CDR3 comprises 15 residues. The CDR3 loop reads CASSGLTGANEKLFF. The CDR3 DNA reads TGTGCCAGTAGTGGTTTGACAGGGGCGAATGAAAAACTGTTTTTT.

This rearrangement joins TRBV6-6 to TRBJ1-5, with 8 bases lining up with TRBD1. V shed 4 bases, J shed 3 bases, and the junction held 2 bases outside the gene matches. The CDR3 runs 14 residues. Germline CDR1 MNHNY, CDR2 SVGAGI (reference sequence). The CDR3 region is CASSLTGDNQPQHF. The CDR3, as DNA: TGTGCCAGCAGTTTGACAGGGGACAATCAGCCCCAGCATTTT.

In this sample, this clone turned up once. The CDR3 here is CASRSWRQGNTEAFF. The CDR3 DNA is TGTGCCAGTAGGAGTTGGCGACAGGGGAACACTGAAGCTTTCTTT. The chain has TRBV19 and TRBJ1-1, with TRBD1 matching over 7 bases. V shed 6 bases, J shed 1 base, and the junction held 8 bases outside the gene matches. There are 15 residues in the CDR3. The germline V gene has CDR1 LNHDA and CDR2 SQIVND (reference sequence).

The chain links TRBV19 to TRBJ2-7, with 7 bases fitting TRBD1. Germline V gene data show CDR1 as LNHDA and CDR2 as SQIVND (reference sequence). The CDR3 consists of 15 residues. V trimming: 3 bases; J trimming: 5 bases; junction bases outside the gene matches: 10. The CDR3 region is CASSIGPTGSHEQYF. CDR3 sequence (DNA): TGTGCCAGTAGTATTGGACCGACAGGGTCCCACGAGCAGTACTTC.

The chain is built from TRBV7-9 and TRBJ1-2; TRBD1 matches 8 bases. The CDR3 loop spans 14 amino acids. Germline-derived CDR1 and CDR2 are SEHNR and FQNEAQ (reference sequence). J lost 2 bases, V lost 5 bases, and 4 bases had no gene match. This CDR3 reads CASSPDRGNYGYTF. CDR3 bases: TGTGCCAGCAGCCCCGACAGGGGCAACTATGGCTACACCTTC.

This chain connects TRBV11-2 to TRBJ2-7, with 9 bases identical to TRBD1. The CDR3 runs 15 residues. Germline V gene lookup returns CDR1 SGHAT and CDR2 FQNNGV. The V gene end was trimmed by 5 bases and the J gene end by 4 bases; junction bases not matched to a gene: 9. CDR3 in DNA: TGTGCCAGCAGCCATACCGGGACAGGGTTATACGAGCAGTACTTC. This codes for CASSHTGTGLYEQYF.

The chain's CDR3 is CASSLSAMSGQPQHF. The CDR3 region has the DNA TGTGCCAGCAGTTTATCGGCCATGTCGGGTCAGCCCCAGCATTTT. This chain links TRBV27 with TRBJ1-5, with D unclear. Trimming removed 0 bases from V and 6 bases from J, with 12 bases in between. Germline CDR1 and CDR2: MNHEY and SMNVEV (reference sequence). The CDR3 covers 15 residues.